Following are 24 T cell receptor beta chains from one sample sequenced in a study of control samples from healthy donors and cancer patients. The table came from immunoSEQ multiplex PCR; TCRdb's copy has only in-frame clones and leaves some out. The data hold 65,000 to 90,000 clones, with approximately 94% observed a single time. What was sequenced was blood. The source is a woman under 40 in good health.

This rearrangement joins TRBV18 to TRBJ1-4; no firm D call. Trimming took off 4 bases at V and 2 bases at J, with 11 bases between the two ends. There are 15 residues in the CDR3. Per the germline V gene, CDR1 is KGHSH and CDR2 is LQKENI. CDR3 in DNA: TGTGCCAGCTCACTACAACACGGTACTAATGAAAAACTGTTTTTT. Protein sequence: CASSLQHGTNEKLFF.

The rearrangement joins TRBV3-1 (or the pseudogene TRBV3-2) to TRBJ2-3; 10 positions match TRBD2. V was clipped by 4 bases and J by 3 bases; unmatched bases: 7. CDR1 is LGHDT, CDR2 YNNKEL, per germline (reference sequence). The CDR3 is 16 residues long. The DNA of the CDR3 is TGTGCCAGCAGCCGAGATACTAGCGGGGTAACAGATACGCAGTATTTT. Amino acid sequence: CASSRDTSGVTDTQYF.

The chain carries TRBV5-4 and TRBJ2-1; D gene ambiguous. Trimming removed 0 bases at V and 7 bases at J, with 14 bases between. The CDR3 runs 15 residues. Per germline, CDR1 SGHNT and CDR2 YYREEE (reference sequence). CDR3 sequence reads: CASSLEIGRKNEQFF. The CDR3 DNA follows: TGTGCCAGCAGCTTGGAAATCGGTAGGAAAAATGAGCAGTTCTTC.

This chain joins TRBV5-6 and TRBJ2-4; D might be TRBD1 (6 bases). The CDR3 runs to 15 residues. V lost 1 base, J lost 8 bases, and 16 bases lay in between. Germline V lookup: CDR1 SGHDT, CDR2 YYEEEE. CDR3 DNA: TGTGCCAGCAGCTTGATAACAGGGAATATCCACATTCAGTACTTC. Protein sequence: CASSLITGNIHIQYF.

This chain links TRBV3-1 (or the pseudogene TRBV3-2) with TRBJ1-2; D is perhaps TRBD1 (5 bases). V shed 3 bases and J shed 4 bases, with 15 bases lying between them. CDR1 LGHDT and CDR2 YNNKEL come from the germline V gene (reference sequence). This CDR3 has 15 residues. CDR3 residues: CASSQRRQGGYGYTF. The CDR3 nucleotides read TGTGCCAGCAGCCAGCGGCGGCAGGGAGGCTATGGCTACACCTTC.

The chain uses TRBV6-1 and TRBJ2-7; 7 bases are shared with TRBD2. CDR3 length equals 15 residues. CDR1 is MNHNS, CDR2 SASEGT, per germline. J was trimmed by 2 bases and V by 1 base; bases with no gene match: 5. The CDR3: CASSEGTGTTYEQYV. The DNA for the CDR3 is TGTGCCAGCAGTGAAGGAACCGGGACTACCTACGAGCAGTACGTC.

This sequence joins TRBV18 and TRBJ2-1; a possible D gene is TRBD1 (5 bases). This CDR3 spans 13 amino acids. Germline assignment: CDR1 KGHSH and CDR2 LQKENI. Trimming removed 2 bases at V and 5 bases at J, with 7 bases between. The CDR3 is CASSPSRDNEQFF. The CDR3 DNA is TGTGCCAGCTCACCATCCAGGGACAATGAGCAGTTCTTC. The complete variable domain, with remaining parts taken from reference TRBV18 and TRBJ2-1, reads NAGVMQNPRHLVRRRGQEARLRCSPMKGHSHVYWYRQLPEEGLKFMVYLQKENIIDESGMPKERFSAEFPKEGPSILRIQQVVRGDSAAYFCASSPSRDNEQFFGPGTRLTVL.

The rearrangement links TRBV5-1 to TRBJ2-1; unclear D gene. From germline, CDR1 is SGHRS and CDR2 YFSETQ. Trimming stripped 6 bases from V and 5 bases from J, with 9 bases between. This CDR3 region has 12 residues. The CDR3 spells CASKNADNEQFF. CDR3 sequence (DNA): TGCGCCAGCAAAAATGCGGACAATGAGCAGTTCTTC.

The gene calls are TRBV9 and TRBJ2-3; D remains ambiguous. Germline V gives CDR1 SGDLS, CDR2 YYNGEE. This CDR3 comprises 16 residues. V gave up 1 base and J gave up 0 bases, with 12 bases separating them. This chain's CDR3 is CASSVRPSTSTDTQYF. CDR3 nucleotide sequence: TGTGCCAGCAGCGTAAGGCCCTCGACCAGCACAGATACGCAGTATTTT.

V usage is TRBV3-1 (or the pseudogene TRBV3-2) and J usage is TRBJ1-6; D is unresolved. The CDR3 sequence is 14 residues long. Germline loops: CDR1 LGHDT, CDR2 YNNKEL (reference sequence). Trimming took off 6 bases at V and 0 bases at J, with 6 bases between the two ends. CDR3 region: CASSHSSYNSPLHF. DNA of the CDR3: TGTGCCAGCAGTCACAGCTCCTATAATTCACCCCTCCACTTT.

V gene TRBV30 combines with J gene TRBJ1-3; D is perhaps TRBD1 (5 bases). The CDR3 is 15 residues long. Germline V lookup: CDR1 GTSNPN, CDR2 SVGIG (reference sequence). V gave up 2 bases and J gave up 0 bases, with 11 bases separating them. CDR3 nucleotide sequence: TGTGCCTGGAGTCACCGGGACTCCTCTGGAAACACCATATATTTT. As protein: CAWSHRDSSGNTIYF.

The chain joins TRBV7-6 to TRBJ1-2; D call uncertain. The CDR3 extends over 16 amino acids. CDR1 is SGHVS, CDR2 FNYEAQ, per germline. Trimming left V 0 bases short and J 0 bases short, with 11 bases between. The CDR3 DNA follows: TGTGCCAGCAGCTTAGCAAGAGGGCGAGCTAACTATGGCTACACCTTC. This translates into CASSLARGRANYGYTF. The whole variable domain, filled in from reference TRBV7-6 and TRBJ1-2, reads GAGVSQSPRYKVTKRGQDVALRCDPISGHVSLYWYRQALGQGPEFLTYFNYEAQQDKSGLPNDRFSAERPEGSISTLTIQRTEQRDSAMYRCASSLARGRANYGYTFGSGTRLTVV.

The sample holds one count of this clone. The J gene is TRBJ1-3, the V gene TRBV28, with TRBD1 identical over 8 bases. V shed 8 bases and J 4 bases; nucleotides not matched to a gene: 10. The germline CDR1 and CDR2 sequences are MDHEN and SYDVKM. This CDR3 region has 15 residues. The CDR3 loop is CASGSTGVSGNTIYF. The DNA of the CDR3 is TGTGCCAGCGGGTCGACAGGGGTTTCGGGAAACACCATATATTTT.

The V call is TRBV4-1, the J call TRBJ2-2, with D unclear. Trimming pared 1 base from V and 8 bases from J, leaving 11 bases between. The CDR3 loop spans 14 amino acids. CDR1 is MGHRA and CDR2 is YSYEKL in the germline V gene. CDR3: CASSQVFSPGELFF. The CDR3 nucleotides are TGCGCCAGCAGCCAAGTATTCAGTCCGGGGGAGCTGTTTTTT.

V usage is TRBV7-3 and J usage is TRBJ1-6; 8 bases are shared with TRBD1. The CDR3 contains 15 residues. V lost 3 bases to trimming and J lost 9 bases; unmatched junction nucleotides: 7. The germline gives CDR1 SGHTA, CDR2 FQGTGA. CDR3 in amino acids: CASSFLGQGSSPLHF. CDR3 nucleotide sequence: TGTGCCAGCAGCTTCCTCGGACAGGGAAGTTCACCCCTCCACTTT.

The rearrangement links TRBV9 to TRBJ2-2; 10 nucleotides line up with TRBD2. From germline, CDR1 is SGDLS and CDR2 YYNGEE. V dropped 3 bases and J dropped 4; count of bases not matched to a gene: 6. The CDR3 has 16 residues. The CDR3 bases are TGTGCCAGCAGCGGCGGGACTAGCGTTGGCACCGGGGAGCTGTTTTTT. It is translated as CASSGGTSVGTGELFF.

This sequence joins TRBV7-9 and TRBJ2-1; the D gene is possibly TRBD1 (5 bases). This CDR3 is built from 12 residues. CDR1 SEHNR and CDR2 FQNEAQ come from the germline V gene (reference sequence). The ends were cut back, 4 bases at V and 8 bases at J, with 9 bases in the middle. Here the CDR3 DNA reads TGTGCCAGCAGCTCCAGGGTCTATGAGCAGTTCTTC. It encodes CASSSRVYEQFF.

The rearrangement links TRBV6-5 to TRBJ1-1; unclear D gene. The V gene lost 6 bases and the J gene lost 1 base, with 12 bases spanning the gap. CDR3 size: 14 residues. The germline gives CDR1 MNHEY, CDR2 SVGAGI. The DNA for the CDR3 is TGTGCCAGCAGCGGGAGGCTGGCGAACACTGAAGCTTTCTTT. Its translation is CASSGRLANTEAFF.

J is TRBJ1-1 and V is TRBV6-5; no clear D gene. Trimming left V 5 bases short and J 6 bases short, with 16 bases between. Looked up from germline, CDR1 is MNHEY and CDR2 is SVGAGI. The CDR3 sequence is 14 residues long. CDR3 protein: CASSLDRNLAEAFF. DNA for the CDR3: TGTGCCAGCAGTCTTGACCGGAACTTGGCTGAAGCTTTCTTT.

The chain is built from TRBV9 and TRBJ2-6, with TRBD1 as a possible D gene (6 bases). The CDR3 consists of 16 residues. The ends were cut back, 4 bases at V and 2 bases at J, with 13 bases in the middle. Germline CDR1 and CDR2: SGDLS and YYNGEE. For the CDR3, the DNA is TGTGCCAGCAGCCCGAAATCAGGGGCTGGGGCCAACGTCCTGACTTTC. Its translation is CASSPKSGAGANVLTF.

The V call is TRBV9, the J call TRBJ2-7; TRBD1 matches at 8 bases. Per germline, CDR1 SGDLS and CDR2 YYNGEE. V shed 4 bases, J shed 3 bases, and the junction held 9 bases outside the gene matches. CDR3 length: 15 amino acids. CDR3 bases: TGTGCCAGCAGCCCAACAGGGGGGCCAGTCTACGAGCAGTACTTC. Its translation is CASSPTGGPVYEQYF.

The chain links TRBV2 to TRBJ2-4; the D is unclear. The CDR3 has 15 residues. Looked up from germline, CDR1 is SNHLY and CDR2 is FYNNEI. V lost 2 bases, J lost 2 bases, and 10 bases lay in between. Here the CDR3 DNA reads TGTGCCAGCAGTGAAATGGGGAAGTCCAAAAACATTCAGTACTTC. Translation gives CASSEMGKSKNIQYF.

This clone was seen just once. CDR3 sequence reads: CASSFGYRDTQYF. The CDR3 DNA follows: TGCGCCAGCAGCTTCGGCTACCGTGATACGCAGTATTTT. V is TRBV5-1 and J is TRBJ2-3; D not certain. This CDR3 comprises 13 residues. Germline loops: CDR1 SGHRS, CDR2 YFSETQ. The V end lost 2 bases, the J end lost 6 bases, and 10 bases lay between the germline ends.

The rearrangement joins TRBV4-1 to TRBJ2-1; TRBD1 agrees at 9 bases. The V segment lost 4 bases and the J segment 6 bases; nucleotides outside the gene matches: 4. CDR3 length: 14 residues. Germline V gene data show CDR1 as MGHRA and CDR2 as YSYEKL. The CDR3 is CASSPTGGFNEQFF. CDR3 in DNA: TGCGCCAGCAGCCCTACAGGGGGCTTCAATGAGCAGTTCTTC.